The 18 T cell receptor beta chains reported below all come from one sample, sequenced in a study of T-cell memory formation after mild COVID-19. TCRdb itself ran the 5' RACE reads through MiXCR, one entry per CDR3 protein. The sample consists of fewer than 250,000 distinct CDR3 sequences, about 27% of them appearing once. The source material was PBMCs or a T cell subset sorted from them (not recorded which). These receptors came from an adult woman who had mild COVID-19 (a few samples of this study predate the infection). Cell type and time point are not known.

The chain uses TRBV11-2 and TRBJ2-3; 11 nucleotides align to TRBD2. The CDR3 runs 18 residues. Germline lookup yields CDR1 SGHAT and CDR2 FQNNGV. The V gene end was trimmed by 5 bases and the J gene end by 2 bases; junction bases not matched to a gene: 12. CDR3 in DNA: TGTGCCAGCAGCATTATAGCGGGAGGGCCCTCCTCCACAGATACGCAGTATTTT. Translation gives CASSIIAGGPSSTDTQYF.

The chain uses TRBV20-1 and TRBJ1-5; D call uncertain. Trimming took off 0 bases at V and 1 base at J, with 10 bases between the two ends. The CDR3 sequence is 15 residues long. CDR1 DFQATT and CDR2 SNEGSKA come from the germline V gene (reference sequence). Here the CDR3 reads CSAREVKGSNQPQHF. In DNA, the CDR3 is TGCAGTGCTAGAGAAGTGAAAGGGAGCAATCAGCCCCAGCATTTT.

The chain links TRBV7-9 to TRBJ2-5; TRBD2 agrees at 12 bases. The CDR3 is 16 amino acids. Unmatched junction bases numbered 6, after V lost 4 bases and J lost 3 bases. Germline values: CDR1 SEHNR, CDR2 FQNEAQ (reference sequence). CDR3 sequence (DNA): TGTGCCAGCAGCTACGGGACTAGCGGGTACAAAGAGACCCAGTACTTC. Its protein is CASSYGTSGYKETQYF.

This clonotype turned up a few times. This chain uses TRBV4-1 with TRBJ2-2; no reliable D call. Trimming left V 5 bases short and J 5 bases short, with 12 bases between. The CDR3 loop spans 14 amino acids. From germline, CDR1 is MGHRA and CDR2 YSYEKL. CDR3 DNA sequence: TGCGCCAGCAGCGTTGCAGGTTTAACCGGGGAGCTGTTTTTT. Protein: CASSVAGLTGELFF.

This clonotype was seen more than once but under ten times. V usage is TRBV5-1 and J usage is TRBJ2-3; 12 positions agree with TRBD2. J was trimmed by 2 bases and V by 0 bases; bases with no gene match: 10. This CDR3 is built from 19 residues. Looked up from germline, CDR1 is SGHRS and CDR2 is YFSETQ. The CDR3 sequence is CASSLGLAGGPVTTDTQYF. In DNA form, the CDR3 reads TGCGCCAGCAGCTTGGGTCTAGCGGGGGGGCCGGTAACCACAGATACGCAGTATTTT.

This sequence joins TRBV7-9 and TRBJ2-1, with 12 bases matching TRBD1. The CDR3 covers 15 residues. Germline CDR1 SEHNR, CDR2 FQNEAQ (reference sequence). V lost 5 bases and J lost 10; bases outside the gene matches: 9. The CDR3 sequence: CASSLGTGGRPEQFF. The CDR3 DNA is TGTGCCAGCAGCCTCGGGACAGGGGGCCGCCCGGAGCAGTTCTTC. Full variable domain (rest looked up from reference TRBV7-9 and TRBJ2-1): DTGVSQNPRHKITKRGQNVTFRCDPISEHNRLYWYRQTLGQGPEFLTYFQNEAQLEKSRLLSDRFSAERPKGSFSTLEIQRTEQGDSAMYLCASSLGTGGRPEQFFGPGTRLTVL.

V and J are TRBV24-1 and TRBJ2-5; TRBD1 agrees at 9 bases. Germline V gene sequence: CDR1 KGHDR, CDR2 SFDVKD. The CDR3 totals 14 residues. V was pared by 4 bases and J by 5 bases, with 4 bases of the junction left unmatched. The CDR3 region is CATSETGGGETQYF. The CDR3 bases are TGTGCCACCAGTGAGACAGGGGGTGGGGAGACCCAGTACTTC.

The CDR3 sequence is CASSLGQGANEAFF. CDR3 coding DNA: TGCGCCAGCAGCCTAGGACAGGGGGCTAATGAAGCTTTCTTT. The chain links TRBV5-1 to TRBJ1-1, with TRBD1 matching over 11 bases. V lost 4 bases to trimming and J lost 7 bases; unmatched junction nucleotides: 6. The CDR3 length is 14 residues. CDR1 is SGHRS and CDR2 is YFSETQ in the germline V gene. Full variable domain (missing parts from reference TRBV5-1 and TRBJ1-1): KAGVTQTPRYLIKTRGQQVTLSCSPISGHRSVSWYQQTPGQGLQFLFEYFSETQRNKGNFPGRFSGRQFSNSRSEMNVSTLELGDSALYLCASSLGQGANEAFFGQGTRLTVV.

The CDR3 sequence is CASSQASRNTGELFF. In DNA form, the CDR3 reads TGTGCCAGCAGCCAAGCATCCCGAAACACCGGGGAGCTGTTTTTT. The chain recombines TRBV4-2 with TRBJ2-2; D remains ambiguous. The V end lost 1 base, the J end lost 2 bases, and 8 bases lay between the germline ends. Germline CDR1 is LGHNA and CDR2 is YNFKEQ. The CDR3 is 15 amino acids.

V is TRBV12-3 or TRBV12-4 and J is TRBJ1-2; TRBD1 matches at 9 bases. V shed 5 bases and J 3 bases; nucleotides not matched to a gene: 13. CDR3 length: 17 amino acids. Here the CDR3 reads CASSPSRDRVDYYGYTF. Here the CDR3 DNA reads TGTGCCAGCAGTCCATCAAGGGACAGGGTCGACTACTATGGCTACACCTTC.

This clonotype has just a few counts. This rearrangement joins TRBV20-1 to TRBJ2-7; the D gene is possibly TRBD2 (5 bases). Germline-derived CDR1 and CDR2 are DFQATT and SNEGSKA (reference sequence). This CDR3 spans 15 amino acids. The CDR3 nucleotides read TGCAGCACGTCCCGGGGTCCCCCTTTAGACTACGAGCAGTACTTC. Amino acids: CSTSRGPPLDYEQYF.

This sequence joins TRBV5-4 and TRBJ2-7; D is unclear. CDR1 and CDR2 (germline): SGHNT, YYREEE (reference sequence). The V gene lost 2 bases and the J gene lost 6 bases, with 6 bases spanning the gap. The CDR3 covers 11 residues. CDR3 loop: CASSFPVEQYF. In DNA, the CDR3 is TGTGCCAGCAGCTTCCCTGTCGAGCAGTACTTC.

This clonotype was detected once. CDR3 protein: CASSQGPPGSGDTQYF. For the CDR3, the DNA is TGCGCCAGCAGCCAAGGGCCCCCGGGATCGGGAGATACGCAGTATTTT. The gene calls are TRBV4-3 and TRBJ2-3; weak D call: TRBD2 (5 bases). This CDR3 is built from 16 residues. Germline values: CDR1 LGHNA, CDR2 YSLEER. V was clipped by 1 base and J by 5 bases, with 16 bases between them.

The V and J genes are TRBV20-1 and TRBJ1-1; possibly TRBD1 for D (6 bases). Trimming shortened V by 6 bases and J by 8 bases, and 10 bases separated the two germline ends. CDR3 length equals 10 residues. The germline V gene encodes CDR1 DFQATT and CDR2 SNEGSKA (reference sequence). This chain's CDR3 is CSADDREAFF. CDR3 nucleotides: TGCAGTGCCGATGACAGGGAAGCTTTCTTT.

This clonotype was picked up a small number of times. The V call is TRBV7-2, the J call TRBJ2-1, with 7 positions matching TRBD2. J gave up 7 bases and V 1 base, and 16 bases lay outside the gene matches. This CDR3 has 18 amino acids. The germline V gene has CDR1 SGHTA and CDR2 FQGNSA. CDR3: CASSLDPSVAGSGNEQFF. The CDR3 coding sequence is TGTGCCAGCAGCTTAGACCCCTCGGTAGCGGGTTCGGGGAATGAGCAGTTCTTC.

J is TRBJ1-2 and V is TRBV7-9; D is uncertain. This CDR3 is 13 amino acids long. The V end lost 2 bases, the J end lost 1 base, and 5 bases lay between the germline ends. The germline V gene encodes CDR1 SEHNR and CDR2 FQNEAQ (reference sequence). As DNA, the CDR3 is TGTGCCAGCAGCTTACAGATTAACTATGGCTACACCTTC. This codes for CASSLQINYGYTF.

This clonotype came up a few times. The rearrangement uses TRBV20-1 and TRBJ1-1, with 7 bases aligning to TRBD1. V lost 6 bases to trimming and J lost 3 bases; unmatched junction nucleotides: 10. CDR3 length equals 14 residues. Germline assignment: CDR1 DFQATT and CDR2 SNEGSKA (reference sequence). The CDR3 sequence: CSAPQTGRHTEAFF. The CDR3 bases are TGCAGTGCCCCCCAGACAGGGCGGCACACTGAAGCTTTCTTT.

The chain is built from TRBV9 and TRBJ2-5; D gene uncertain. Germline CDR1 is SGDLS and CDR2 is YYNGEE. This CDR3 is 16 amino acids long. V was shortened by 4 bases and J by 3 bases, with 19 bases between the two germline ends. The CDR3 DNA follows: TGTGCCAGCAGCCCTCACCGGCGGTCAACTAAAGAGACCCAGTACTTC. Translation: CASSPHRRSTKETQYF.